The present TCR beta chain was sequenced within a study of identical twins. Whole-study results and caveats: Modelling underestimated the level of out-of-frame TCR alpha sharing observed in monozygotic twins.

This clonotype has ten or more counts. Its target is not known. TCRdb reanalysed the 5' RACE reads using MiXCR and keeps one entry per CDR3 protein. Among about 690,000 distinct CDR3 sequences, around 6.1% were seen once, and the ten largest hold roughly 2%. The length of the CDR3 is 13 residues. Trimming took 3 bases from V and 1 from J, leaving 7 bases between them. The sequence was obtained from a man aged 18 to 35 in good health. This chain uses TRBV12-3 or TRBV12-4 with TRBJ2-7; D ambiguous. Source material: naive T cells sorted from blood. CDR3 nucleotide sequence: TGTGCCAGCAGTTTTGGCAGGTCCTACGAGCAGTACGTC. Encoded protein: CASSFGRSYEQYV.